What follows are 5 T cell receptor beta chains derived from one specimen sequenced in a study of blood T cells in healthy people across ages. Primed by a sample-barcoded 5' primer and a J-beta primer mix, a second PCR proceeded for roughly 7 to 12 cycles. TCRdb reprocessed the 5' RACE reads via MiXCR and lists one record per CDR3 protein. The table has 600,000 or so distinct CDR3 sequences, about 21% seen once. Sample: blood. These receptor sequences come from a man aged 65 to 79 in good health.

This clonotype showed up just a few times. The chain uses TRBV11-2 and TRBJ2-5; 8 bases fit TRBD2. Near its end, the DNA agrees better with TRBJ2-1, so the J call may be wrong. Germline CDR1 is SGHAT and CDR2 is FQNNGV. CDR3 size: 17 residues. For the CDR3, the DNA is TGTGCCAGCAGCTTAGGTAAAAGCGGGAGCTTTGGCAATGAGCAGTTCTTC. This sequence encodes CASSLGKSGSFGNEQFF.

This chain joins TRBV20-1 and TRBJ2-2; TRBD1 aligns across 8 bases. CDR3 length: 14 residues. The ends lost 3 bases at V and 7 bases at J; junction bases unmatched: 7. The germline gives CDR1 DFQATT, CDR2 SNEGSKA (reference sequence). For the CDR3, the DNA is TGCAGTGCTAGGGTTCCAGGGGGCAGCGGGGAGCTGTTTTTT. Translated: CSARVPGGSGELFF.

This chain joins TRBV7-6 and TRBJ2-1; 7 bases are shared with TRBD1. The CDR3 sequence is 15 residues long. Germline V CDR1 and CDR2: SGHVS, FNYEAQ. The V segment lost 5 bases and the J segment 7 bases; nucleotides outside the gene matches: 11. The CDR3 sequence: CASSTRPGTENEQFF. The DNA of the CDR3 is TGTGCCAGCAGCACTCGTCCCGGGACAGAGAATGAGCAGTTCTTC. Variable domain in full (rest from reference TRBV7-6 and TRBJ2-1): GAGVSQSPRYKVTKRGQDVALRCDPISGHVSLYWYRQALGQGPEFLTYFNYEAQQDKSGLPNDRFSAERPEGSISTLTIQRTEQRDSAMYRCASSTRPGTENEQFFGPGTRLTVL.

This chain links TRBV12-3 or TRBV12-4 with TRBJ2-5; D is possibly TRBD1 or TRBD2 (5 bases each). V lost 8 bases and J lost 3, with 19 bases in between. This CDR3 is 15 amino acids long. CDR3 DNA sequence: TGTGCCAGCGGGGGTGGGCGTAACCAGGAAGAGACCCAGTACTTC. Translation: CASGGGRNQEETQYF.

With regard to this clonotype: A much larger clonotype is one base distant, so this may be a read error. V and J are TRBV29-1 and TRBJ2-3; D unresolved. Germline V gives CDR1 SQVTM, CDR2 ANQGSEA. The CDR3 contains 12 residues. Trimming cost V 2 bases and J 1 base, with 4 bases left between them. CDR3 amino acids: CSVELGTDTQYF. In nucleotides, the CDR3 is TGCAGCGTTGAACTGGGCACAGATACGCAGTATTTT.